Listed below are T cell receptor beta chains from one sample, sequenced in a study of blood T cell repertoires in COVID-19. The protocol was immunoSEQ multiplex PCR, while the TCRdb copy is restricted to in-frame clones and leaves out a portion. There are around 70,000 clones in the sample; roughly 91% occur only once, and 29% lies in the top ten. The specimen sequenced was peripheral blood. The receptors were sampled from an elderly woman with active or convalescent COVID-19. CDR3s include the opening cysteine and the closing phenylalanine or tryptophan. D genes are given only for firm matches. Not every row has a clone size; where given, it reads once, few, many or a size class.

TRBJ1-5 | TRBV6-1 | . | . | CASSGGGGRSNQPQHF | TGTGCCAGCAGTGGGGGAGGGGGTAGAAGCAATCAGCCCCAGCATTTT
TRBJ2-6 | TRBV7-2 | . | . | CASSPTGIGANVLTF | TGTGCCAGCAGCCCAACAGGGATTGGGGCCAACGTCCTGACTTTC
TRBJ2-1 | TRBV27 | TRBD2 | few | CASSSVGLAGEQFF | TGTGCCAGCAGTTCGGTCGGACTAGCGGGGGAGCAGTTCTTC
TRBJ2-3 | TRBV11-1 | . | . | CASRVGLDSTDTQYF | TGTGCCAGCAGAGTGGGGCTCGATAGCACAGATACGCAGTATTTT
TRBJ1-1 | TRBV7-9 | . | few | CASNPRVHDDTEAFF | TGTGCCAGCAACCCCAGGGTCCATGACGACACTGAAGCTTTCTTT
TRBJ2-1 | TRBV5-1 | . | . | CASSFGRNNEQFF | TGCGCCAGCAGCTTTGGTAGAAACAATGAGCAGTTCTTC
TRBJ1-3 | TRBV7-2 | . | . | CASSGAAGNTIYF | TGTGCCAGCAGCGGGGCAGCTGGAAACACCATATATTTT
TRBJ2-3 | TRBV30 | . | . | CAWNNGQPSTDTQYF | TGTGCCTGGAATAACGGACAACCTAGCACAGATACGCAGTATTTT
TRBJ2-6 | TRBV18 | . | . | CASSGTGFGANVLTF | TGTGCCAGCTCAGGCACAGGATTTGGGGCCAACGTCCTGACTTTC
TRBJ1-2 | TRBV3-1/TRBV3-2 | . | . | CASSPTGDYGYTF | TGTGCCAGCAGCCCAACAGGAGACTATGGCTACACCTTC
TRBJ1-2 | TRBV6-5 | TRBD1 | . | CASSIRTGEGYGYTF | TGTGCCAGCAGTATTCGGACAGGGGAGGGCTATGGCTACACCTTC
TRBJ2-4 | TRBV10-2 | . | . | CARTTGMTAKNIQYF | TGCGCCAGAACCACAGGGATGACGGCCAAAAACATTCAGTACTTC